Detailed here is one T cell receptor beta chain. Its target is not known. The record originates from a study of T cells after posttransplantation cyclophosphamide. Study results and caveats: Skin or GI-infiltrating T cells shared few TRB sequences with blood. After PTCy, TRB diversity resembled that of CNI/methotrexate controls. Later post-transplant blood repertoires were often dominated by donor CD8+ memory clones.

Sequencing was performed with immunoSEQ multiplex PCR; in TCRdb, only in-frame clones are kept and a portion is missing. The sample lists roughly 4,700 clones, 76% occurring once. Busulfan-fludarabine conditioning, marrow transplant, and cyclophosphamide on days +3 and +4 were administered. This CDR3 is 15 amino acids long. The receptor comes from a male patient in his thirties or forties who received an allogeneic stem cell transplant from a related donor, was CMV-positive, and had acute and chronic GVHD. Some T cells may be supplied by the graft donor. This chain uses TRBV21-1 with TRBJ2-7; the table's D call, TRBD1, was not checked against the DNA. TRBV21-1 is flagged as a pseudogene. The sample in question was PBMCs, obtained after allogeneic stem cell transplant with posttransplant cyclophosphamide. The CDR3, as DNA: TGTGCCAGCAGCACGACCGGGACAGGGGTCAACGAGCAGTACTTC. It translates to CASSTTGTGVNEQYF.